Listed below are T cell receptor beta chains from one sample, sequenced in a study of T-cell reconstitution after alpha-beta-depleted transplantation in children. MiXCR, run by TCRdb on the PCR reads, gives a single entry per CDR3 protein. The sample has about 200,000 distinct CDR3 sequences, roughly 9.1% seen once. The sequences come from PBMCs, mostly from graft donor cells, collected 360 days after TCRalphabeta/CD19-depleted stem cell transplant. The receptors stem from a male patient between 2 and 15 years old who had a stem cell transplant for acute myeloid leukemia, so the T cells may come from the graft donor. Both conserved end residues are part of each CDR3. The order of the fields is V gene, clone size, D gene, J gene, CDR3 DNA, CDR3 protein. A D gene is named only where the DNA matches it firmly. Where a row states a size, it is once, few, many or the class of an expanded clone; other rows omit it.

>TRBV6-2/TRBV6-3|few|TRBD2|TRBJ2-1
TGTGCCAGCAGTTTGGTTTTGGGACTAGCAATGAATGAGCAGTTCTTC
CASSLVLGLAMNEQFF
>TRBV12-3/TRBV12-4|many|NA|TRBJ2-3
TGTGCCAGCAGTTATCGGGGGATCAGCACAGATACGCAGTATTTT
CASSYRGISTDTQYF
>TRBV29-1|many|TRBD1|TRBJ2-6
TGCAGCGCCCTAGGCGTTAGGACAGGGATAACTGGGGCCAACGTCCTGACTTTC
CSALGVRTGITGANVLTF
>TRBV11-2|NA|TRBD2|TRBJ2-1
TGTGCCAGCAGCTTAGCCCTAGCGGGAGGGTACAATGAGCAGTTCTTC
CASSLALAGGYNEQFF
>TRBV6-2/TRBV6-3|few|NA|TRBJ1-6
TGTGCCAGCAGCCCAGCCGTGGTCTATAATTCACCCCTCCACTTT
CASSPAVVYNSPLHF
>TRBV5-1|many|TRBD2|TRBJ2-1
TGCGCCAGCAGGGCAGCGGGAGTCTACAATGAGCAGTTCTTC
CASRAAGVYNEQFF
>TRBV6-5|many|TRBD2|TRBJ2-1
TGTGCCAGCAGTTACTCCCGGGACTACACCTACAATGAGCAGTTCTTC
CASSYSRDYTYNEQFF
>TRBV6-4|many|NA|TRBJ1-5
TGTGCCAGCGGCCGGCTTTCAGGCGGGGATCAGCCCCAGCATTTT
CASGRLSGGDQPQHF
>TRBV5-4|NA|NA|TRBJ2-1
TGTGCCAGCAGCTTGCTAGGCTCAAGCAATGAGCAGTTCTTC
CASSLLGSSNEQFF
>TRBV29-1|NA|NA|TRBJ1-1
TGCAGCGGAACAGGGTGGGGAAGCACTGAAGCTTTCTTT
CSGTGWGSTEAFF
>TRBV20-1|NA|TRBD2|TRBJ2-1
TGCAGTGTCCCGGGACTAGCTAGTGACAATGAGCAGTTCTTC
CSVPGLASDNEQFF
>TRBV15|many|NA|TRBJ2-3
TGTGCCACCAGCAGGGGATTAGCGTCTAGCACAGATACGCAGTATTTT
CATSRGLASSTDTQYF
>TRBV29-1|many|NA|TRBJ2-5
TGCAGCGTTGCACACAGGGTCCAGGAGACCCAGTACTTC
CSVAHRVQETQYF
>TRBV5-1|NA|NA|TRBJ2-3
TGCGCCAGCAGCACAGCAGATACGCAGTATTTT
CASSTADTQYF
>TRBV6-6|few|NA|TRBJ1-2
TGTGCCAGCAGTCCCCCTGACTATGGCTACACCTTC
CASSPPDYGYTF
>TRBV29-1|NA|NA|TRBJ1-1
TGCAGCGCTTTGGACAGTGAAGCTTTCTTT
CSALDSEAFF
>TRBV5-1|many|NA|TRBJ1-6
TGCGCCAGCAGCTTCGGATTCGGATCACCCCTCCACTTT
CASSFGFGSPLHF
>TRBV4-2|NA|TRBD2|TRBJ2-3
TGTGCCAGCAGGCGGGGACTAGCCCTAGATACGCAGTATTTT
CASRRGLALDTQYF
>TRBV11-2|few|NA|TRBJ2-5
TGTGCCAGCAGCTTAATCCCGGACTCACTACAAGAGACCCAGTACTTC
CASSLIPDSLQETQYF
>TRBV5-1|NA|NA|TRBJ1-4
TGCGCCAGCAGCTTGGATGGGGCGTCAGGACTGTTTTTT
CASSLDGASGLFF
>TRBV5-1|many|NA|TRBJ2-1
TGCGCCAGCAGCTTGGGCGCTAGCGTCGACAATGAGCAGTTCTTC
CASSLGASVDNEQFF
>TRBV15|NA|TRBD2|TRBJ2-3
TGTGCCACCAGCAGGACTAGCGGCACAGATACGCAGTATTTT
CATSRTSGTDTQYF
>TRBV5-1|NA|NA|TRBJ2-5
TGCGCCAGCAGCTTGACCGGGACCAGGGAAGAGACCCAGTACTTC
CASSLTGTREETQYF
>TRBV15|NA|NA|TRBJ2-7
TGTGCCACCAGCAACGGGGATGCTAGCTCCTACGAGCAGTACTTC
CATSNGDASSYEQYF
>TRBV12-3/TRBV12-4|NA|NA|TRBJ2-5
TGTGCCAGCACCAAGGGGGGCAGGATAAAGGAGACCCAGTACTTC
CASTKGGRIKETQYF
>TRBV4-3|many|NA|TRBJ2-3
TGCGCCAGCAGCCAAGGAGTTGGGTATACGCAGTATTTT
CASSQGVGYTQYF
>TRBV20-1|few|TRBD1|TRBJ1-6
TGCAGTGCCCCCGAAGGGACAGCTCTTCCCCTCCACTTT
CSAPEGTALPLHF
>TRBV4-3|many|NA|TRBJ2-6
TGCGCCAGCAGCCAAGTGCCACGAAGATTTTCTGGGGCCAACGTCCTGACTTTC
CASSQVPRRFSGANVLTF
>TRBV7-6|many|NA|TRBJ1-4
TGTGCCAGCAGCCCGGCGGGAGTTGAAAAACTGTTTTTT
CASSPAGVEKLFF
>TRBV6-5|NA|NA|TRBJ2-5
TGTGCCAGCAGTTACTCCAGGGCGCGGGAGACCCAGTACTTC
CASSYSRARETQYF
>TRBV12-3/TRBV12-4|few|TRBD1|TRBJ1-5
TGTGCCAGCAGTTTCGGTGCCGGGACAGTTAGCAATCAGCCCCAGCATTTT
CASSFGAGTVSNQPQHF
>TRBV6-5|few|NA|TRBJ1-1
TGTGCCAGCAGTTACTCGAGAGGGGGCACTGAAGCTTTCTTT
CASSYSRGGTEAFF
>TRBV15|NA|TRBD2|TRBJ2-3
TGTGCCACCAGAGGGACTAGCGGGGTTACGCAGTATTTT
CATRGTSGVTQYF
>TRBV7-9|few|NA|TRBJ2-5
TGTGCCAGCAGCTTAGCCGGGAGCTTTGAGACCCAGTACTTC
CASSLAGSFETQYF
>TRBV4-3|NA|NA|TRBJ2-3
TGCGCCAGCAGCCAAGAGGCCCCCTGGGGCACAGATACGCAGTATTTT
CASSQEAPWGTDTQYF
>TRBV27|many|TRBD1|TRBJ2-1
TGTGCCAGCAGTACGACAGGGTCATCCTACAATGAGCAGTTCTTC
CASSTTGSSYNEQFF
>TRBV29-1|many|TRBD2|TRBJ2-1
TGCAGCGTTAGGTCTAGCGGCTACAATGAGCAGTTCTTC
CSVRSSGYNEQFF
>TRBV5-1|many|NA|TRBJ2-3
TGCGCCAGCAGCTTGGAGAGGGATACGCAGTATTTT
CASSLERDTQYF
>TRBV10-3|many|NA|TRBJ2-5
TGTGCCATCAGTGACGTAGGGAAGGGGTCAGCGACCCAGTACTTC
CAISDVGKGSATQYF
>TRBV20-1|NA|NA|TRBJ1-5
TGCAGTGCTAGACCGGGGAAGGGAAGCAATCAGCCCCAGCATTTT
CSARPGKGSNQPQHF
>TRBV12-3/TRBV12-4|few|TRBD2|TRBJ2-3
TGTGCCAGCACTTCCGGGACTAGAACTAGCACAGATACGCAGTATTTT
CASTSGTRTSTDTQYF
>TRBV12-3/TRBV12-4|NA|TRBD2|TRBJ2-1
TGTGCCAGCAGTTTAGGATGGGAAACAGCATTAGCGGGGGGGCCGAACAATGAGCAGTTCTTC
CASSLGWETALAGGPNNEQFF
>TRBV7-4|few|NA|TRBJ1-1
TGTGCCAGCAGCTTATCTACACGGACTGAAGCTTTCTTT
CASSLSTRTEAFF
>TRBV5-8|few|TRBD1|TRBJ1-5
TGTGCCAGCAGCCGGGACAGAGAATATAGCAATCAGCCCCAGCATTTT
CASSRDREYSNQPQHF
>TRBV19|NA|NA|TRBJ2-2
TGTGCCAGTAGTACAGGGGGGTTTGCCGGGGAGCTGTTTTTT
CASSTGGFAGELFF
>TRBV20-1|NA|NA|TRBJ2-3
TGCAGTGCTACCGCCCCCTCGGGTAGTGGGGTCACAGATACGCAGTATTTT
CSATAPSGSGVTDTQYF
>TRBV20-1|few|NA|TRBJ1-5
TGCAGTGCCCACGACAGAAGCAATCAGCCCCAGCATTTT
CSAHDRSNQPQHF
>TRBV7-7|many|TRBD2|TRBJ2-3
TGTGCTAGCAGCGAAAGCGGGGGCGGAGATACGCAGTATTTT
CASSESGGGDTQYF
>TRBV20-1|NA|NA|TRBJ1-2
TGCAGTGCTAGGGTTGAGGCTGGTTTTGGCTACACCTTC
CSARVEAGFGYTF
>TRBV7-3|few|NA|TRBJ2-2
TGTGCCAGCAGCCCTGGGACAAGGAACACCGGGGAGCTGTTTTTT
CASSPGTRNTGELFF
>TRBV5-1|many|NA|TRBJ1-4
TGCGCCAGCAGCTTGAACGCGGAAGATAATGAAAAACTGTTTTTT
CASSLNAEDNEKLFF
>TRBV7-2|few|NA|TRBJ2-1
TGTGCCAGCCACGCCCCCCTGGGACAACGTACCTCCCCTGAGCAGTTCTTC
CASHAPLGQRTSPEQFF
>TRBV5-1|many|TRBD2|TRBJ2-1
TGCGCCAGCAGCCCGGGGGGGGCCTACAATGAGCAGTTCTTC
CASSPGGAYNEQFF
>TRBV20-1|few|NA|TRBJ2-4
TGCAGTGCCCCGACTGTGGGGGCCTCAAACATTCAGTACTTC
CSAPTVGASNIQYF
>TRBV12-3/TRBV12-4|many|TRBD2|TRBJ2-5
TGTGCCAGCAGTTTACGACTAGCGGGCGAGACCCAGTACTTC
CASSLRLAGETQYF
>TRBV15|NA|NA|TRBJ2-1
TGTGCCACCAGCCCGATGGGCAATGAGCAGTTCTTC
CATSPMGNEQFF
>TRBV20-1|few|NA|TRBJ2-1
TGCAGTGCGAGGGCCAGGGGTCGAAACAATGAGCAGTTCTTC
CSARARGRNNEQFF